This TCR beta chain emerged from a study of CD8 T cells in Susac syndrome. Whole-study findings and limits: Clonal expansion was missing from Susac syndrome CD4+ T cell repertoires. It was acknowledged in the study that the number of individuals who were included in its TCR sequencing and HLA analysis was relatively small.

Germline V gene data show CDR1 as SQVTM and CDR2 as ANQGSEA. The CDR3 has 13 amino acids. V gave up 6 bases and J gave up 2 bases, with 13 bases separating them. After extraction with the RNeasy kit, about 0.45 to 1 ug of the RNA was reverse transcribed using random hexamers. TCRdb reprocessed the immunoSEQ multiplex PCR reads with MiXCR, giving one entry per CDR3 protein. The sample has 80,000 or so distinct CDR3 sequences; approximately 94% are singletons. As regards this clonotype: Its antigen is unidentified.

This chain links TRBV29-1 with TRBJ1-1; maybe TRBD1 (6 bases). Sequenced input: CD4+ T cells from PBMCs. This receptor was taken from a human donor with Susac syndrome. The CDR3: CSVRQDLNTEAFF. Here the CDR3 DNA reads TGCAGCGTCCGACAGGATTTAAACACTGAAGCTTTCTTT.